The present entry profiles one T cell receptor beta chain with its context. What it binds is not known. The length of the CDR3 is 12 residues. The V gene's germline CDR1 is LNHDA and CDR2 SQIVND (reference sequence). V lost 7 bases and J 4 bases, leaving 10 bases between the germline ends. Use of 60 Vbeta and 13 Jbeta primers characterized the PCR. Measured with immunoSEQ multiplex PCR; TCRdb has only the in-frame clones, and not every one. Found here are under 200,000 clones, around three quarters of them singletons; the top ten hold approximately 2.1%. This sample stems from a study of cytomegalovirus exposure and HLA in healthy donors. At the level of the study: Among over 350 genotyped donors, around 80% fell in the Caucasian-associated ancestry cluster. Points from the study as a whole: From TCR beta sequences, most subjects' HLA-A and HLA-B alleles were reportedly predicted accurately. A prior analysis recorded that most TCR beta V segments were productive about 90% or about 30% of the time.

The receptor was derived from a woman in her 30s in good health and CMV-seropositive. The rearrangement joins TRBV19 to TRBJ1-2, with unresolved D. Input material: PBMCs. The CDR3 bases are TGTGCCAGTACCCTACTCGGCTATGGCTACACCTTC. Translating it yields CASTLLGYGYTF.